This TCR beta chain was found in a study of CD8 T cells in Susac syndrome (dated by TCRdb to the late 2010s). For the wider study: Repertoire sequencing was used to test whether CD8+ T cell activation and differentiation in Susac syndrome was antigen driven. The clonality of the CD8+ T cell repertoire was compared across 11 to 12 healthy donors, some 14 Susac syndrome patients and under 19 multiple sclerosis patients.

High-throughput TCR beta sequencing profiled peripheral blood CD8+ and CD4+ T cells from healthy donors, Susac syndrome patients and multiple sclerosis patients. Healthy donors were included as age- and sex-matched controls. CD8+ TEMRA cells were enriched by FACS, while bulk CD8+ and CD4+ T cells were purified by magnetic negative isolation. Blood was drawn into EDTA tubes, processed within 24 hours, and PBMCs were isolated by density gradient centrifugation. PBMCs intended for TCR sequencing were cryopreserved in liquid nitrogen and thawed later in a water bath at 37 degrees C. The sorted or isolated CD4+, CD8+ and CD8+ TEMRA cells had a purity of 90% or higher. There are a few counts of this clonotype. The antigen it binds to is not known. Per-nucleotide qualities are absent, and no much larger clonotype sits a single base away. Results and caveats for the whole study, not just this receptor: The TCR sequencing and HLA analysis was acknowledged to have included a relatively small number of individuals.

RNA was extracted using the RNeasy kit, and about 0.5 to 1 ug of the RNA was reverse transcribed with random hexamers. The immunoSEQ multiplex PCR assay, which covers 54 Vbeta and 13 Jbeta segments, was used to amplify TCR beta CDR3 regions. To correct PCR amplification bias, a synthetic template baseline was used for both primer optimization and computational correction. In the source study's methods: Reads were assigned to V, D and J genes according to IMGT and analyzed in immunoSEQ Analyzer, with only productive sequences retained. Clonality was calculated as one minus the Shannon entropy normalized by log2 of the number of productive unique sequences. Public and private clones were assessed among the 100 most prevalent clones of each patient and control. Clones were defined as Susac-specific if absent from the healthy and MS cohorts, from 1052 published viral clones and from other ImmuneACCESS disease sequences. In-frame beta chains were kept once TCRdb had trimmed the public reads at Q25 with fastp and called clones with MiXCR. All rows with the same CDR3 protein become a single entry with the most common DNA and genes. TCRdb's processing, not the authors', yielded these V and J calls. The table for this sample lists approximately 22,000 distinct CDR3 sequences; about 92% of them were counted only once. Approximately 0.3% of the sample goes to the ten largest clones.

The CDR3 starts with the cysteine, ends with the phenylalanine, and has 14 residues. The entry retains the CDR3 DNA only, 42 bases that are in frame from base 1. V lost 2 bases and J lost 4 bases; the stretch between them is 8 bases long. From a lookup of the germline V gene (reference sequence), CDR1 and CDR2 are MNHEY and SMNVEV. The chain joins TRBV27 to TRBJ2-2; TRBD1 is a possible D gene, resting on 6 matching bases. The material sequenced was CD8+ T cells from PBMCs. The sequence was obtained from a human donor in good health. CDR3 reads: CASSLRGGTGELFF. The DNA reads TGTGCCAGCAGTTTAAGAGGGGGCACCGGGGAGCTGTTTTTT.